One sample yielded the 26 T cell receptor beta chains listed below, sequenced in a study of CD8 T cells in ankylosing spondylitis. Study-wide results and caveats: Characteristic, it appeared, of ankylosing spondylitis blood was a TCR beta motif of eight highly homologous variants.

TCRdb re-called the 5' RACE reads through MiXCR, storing one row per CDR3 protein. The profile shows approximately 400,000 distinct CDR3 sequences, roughly 27% of them singletons. Their target antigens are unknown. The specimen was blood, either unsorted or a sorted T cell fraction (not recorded which). The receptors come from a male donor with ankylosing spondylitis.

This clonotype was detected ten times or more. The chain couples TRBV18 to TRBJ1-5; no clear D gene. The CDR3 sequence is 16 residues long. The V end lost 3 bases, the J end lost 2 bases, and 14 bases lay between the germline ends. Germline lookup yields CDR1 KGHSH and CDR2 LQKENI. The CDR3 loop is CASSPPGQAGNQPQHF. The CDR3 DNA follows: TGTGCCAGCTCACCCCCGGGCCAAGCGGGCAATCAGCCCCAGCATTTT.

V usage is TRBV20-1 and J usage is TRBJ2-3; the match to TRBD2 covers 10 bases. The V gene end was trimmed by 0 bases and the J gene end by 2 bases; junction bases not matched to a gene: 5. The CDR3 runs 16 residues. Looked up from germline, CDR1 is DFQATT and CDR2 is SNEGSKA (reference sequence). The CDR3 DNA sequence: TGCAGTGCTAGAGACCCACTAGCGGGATTCACAGATACGCAGTATTTT. This gives the protein CSARDPLAGFTDTQYF.

The V and J genes are TRBV29-1 and TRBJ2-3, with 8 bases identical to TRBD2. From germline, CDR1 is SQVTM and CDR2 ANQGSEA. J gave up 3 bases and V 7 bases, and 6 bases lay outside the gene matches. There are 13 residues in the CDR3. Written as DNA, the CDR3 is TGCAGCGGGGGCGGGAGGATTACAGATACGCAGTATTTT. Its translation: CSGGGRITDTQYF.

The chain links TRBV29-1 to TRBJ2-1, with D possibly called TRBD1 or TRBD2 (5 bases each). The V and J ends lost 4 bases and 4 bases respectively, with 14 bases between them. The CDR3 covers 14 residues. Germline-derived CDR1 and CDR2 are SQVTM and ANQGSEA. CDR3 nucleotide sequence: TGCAGCGTTGTGAGGGACGCCAGGTACAATGAGCAGTTCTTC. This gives the protein CSVVRDARYNEQFF.

The chain joins TRBV7-2 to TRBJ1-6; TRBD1 is a possible D gene (5 bases). The CDR3 consists of 14 residues. The germline V gene has CDR1 SGHTA and CDR2 FQGNSA. Trimming stripped 2 bases from V and 10 bases from J, with 12 bases between. The CDR3 DNA sequence: TGTGCCAGCAGCTTACCTACGGGGCGGTCACCCCTCCACTTT. Amino acids: CASSLPTGRSPLHF.

This rearrangement joins TRBV20-1 to TRBJ1-5; the match to TRBD1 covers 9 bases. In germline, CDR1 is DFQATT, CDR2 SNEGSKA (reference sequence). The CDR3 is 17 residues long. J was trimmed by 6 bases and V by 1 base; bases with no gene match: 13. CDR3 residues: CSARASVLGQGSQPQHF. Here the CDR3 DNA reads TGCAGTGCTAGAGCTTCAGTACTAGGACAGGGGTCTCAGCCCCAGCATTTT.

The CDR3 loop is CASSPADNTEAFF. The CDR3 DNA follows: TGTGCCAGCTCACCGGCAGACAACACTGAAGCTTTCTTT. The chain carries TRBV18 and TRBJ1-1; D unresolved. The CDR3 spans 13 residues. V was clipped by 3 bases and J by 2 bases, with 7 bases between them. Per germline, CDR1 KGHSH and CDR2 LQKENI.

This clonotype has just a few counts. This sequence joins TRBV7-2 and TRBJ2-1; D possibly corresponds to TRBD1 (6 bases). Germline-derived CDR1 and CDR2 are SGHTA and FQGNSA. Trimming cost V 1 base and J 4 bases, with 14 bases left between them. CDR3 size: 16 residues. DNA of the CDR3: TGTGCCAGCAGCTTAGATCCCGGGACACCTTACAATGAGCAGTTCTTC. It codes for CASSLDPGTPYNEQFF.

In this sample, this clonotype turned up a few times. The chain is built from TRBV28 and TRBJ2-1, with TRBD2 identical over 9 bases. Germline CDR1 is MDHEN and CDR2 is SYDVKM. V shed 6 bases, J shed 5 bases, and the junction held 8 bases outside the gene matches. The CDR3 spans 15 residues. CDR3 nucleotide sequence: TGTGCCAGCAGCTTTAGCGGGAGCCCCAACAATGAGCAGTTCTTC. It translates to CASSFSGSPNNEQFF.

The genes are TRBV11-2 and TRBJ2-7; D is ambiguous. CDR1 and CDR2 from the germline V gene are SGHAT and FQNNGV. Trimming left V 1 base short and J 2 bases short, with 6 bases between. The CDR3 loop spans 13 amino acids. The CDR3 DNA is TGTGCCAGCAGCTTAGTACTGACCTACGAGCAGTACTTC. It is translated as CASSLVLTYEQYF.

This clonotype occurred a few times. The V and J genes are TRBV27 and TRBJ2-1, with TRBD1 matching over 12 bases. The CDR3 sequence is 15 residues long. V lost 5 bases, J lost 7 bases, and 6 bases stayed unmatched. CDR1 MNHEY and CDR2 SMNVEV come from the germline V gene (reference sequence). CDR3 DNA sequence: TGTGCCAGCAGTCTGCGGGACAGGGGGCGAAATGAGCAGTTCTTC. Translation: CASSLRDRGRNEQFF.

A few counts support this clonotype. V usage is TRBV6-5 and J usage is TRBJ1-5; D is unclear. The CDR3 consists of 14 residues. Trimming pared 2 bases from V and 7 bases from J, leaving 12 bases between. Germline loops: CDR1 MNHEY, CDR2 SVGAGI. The CDR3 DNA is TGTGCCAGCAGTTACGGCCAGTTGGGGCAGCCCCAGCATTTT. Amino acids: CASSYGQLGQPQHF.

This chain uses TRBV12-3 or TRBV12-4 with TRBJ1-2, with D unresolved. With 2 bases removed from V and 5 bases from J, the gap between germline ends came to 12 bases. This CDR3 has 14 residues. The CDR3 bases are TGTGCCAGCAGTTTAAGCAGTGGGAGGTATGGCTACACCTTC. Its translation is CASSLSSGRYGYTF.

The chain is built from TRBV5-1 and TRBJ2-1; 12 bases map to TRBD2. V shed 7 bases, J shed 7 bases, and the junction held 9 bases outside the gene matches. The CDR3 consists of 15 residues. From germline, CDR1 is SGHRS and CDR2 YFSETQ. The CDR3 is CASHPLAGGLNEQFF. The DNA for the CDR3 is TGCGCCAGCCATCCCCTAGCGGGAGGGTTAAATGAGCAGTTCTTC.

This chain connects TRBV20-1 to TRBJ1-5; D is ambiguous. Per the germline V gene, CDR1 is DFQATT and CDR2 is SNEGSKA (reference sequence). The CDR3 has 16 residues. Between the trimmed V and J ends, which lost 3 bases and 5 bases, there was a span of 20 bases. CDR3 region: CSASRYGRPQYQPQHF. The DNA of the CDR3 is TGCAGTGCTAGTCGTTATGGTAGGCCGCAGTATCAGCCCCAGCATTTT.

The rearrangement links TRBV5-1 to TRBJ2-1; 10 positions match TRBD2. The CDR3 covers 15 residues. Unmatched junction bases numbered 3, after V lost 1 base and J lost 5 bases. Germline-derived CDR1 and CDR2 are SGHRS and YFSETQ. The CDR3 nucleotides read TGCGCCAGCAGCTTGCAGAGCGGGGGGGACAATGAGCAGTTCTTC. The encoded protein is CASSLQSGGDNEQFF.

J is TRBJ2-7 and V is TRBV10-1; no definite D call. CDR1 is WNHNN and CDR2 is SYGVQD in the germline V gene (reference sequence). The CDR3 totals 13 residues. Trimming took off 7 bases at V and 6 bases at J, with 16 bases between the two ends. CDR3 in amino acids: CASNAPASSEQYF. Here the CDR3 DNA reads TGCGCCAGCAATGCTCCCGCGTCCAGCGAGCAGTACTTC.

V gene TRBV6-5 combines with J gene TRBJ2-1; no definite D call. Looked up from germline, CDR1 is MNHEY and CDR2 is SVGAGI. The CDR3 consists of 16 residues. Trimming took off 0 bases at V and 0 bases at J, with 9 bases between the two ends. DNA for the CDR3: TGTGCCAGCAGTTACTCCGGGCGGAACTCCTACAATGAGCAGTTCTTC. This encodes CASSYSGRNSYNEQFF.

The table lists this clonotype with a few counts. The chain recombines TRBV5-1 with TRBJ2-1; D unclear. Germline CDR1 and CDR2: SGHRS and YFSETQ. The CDR3 sequence is 15 residues long. Trimming left V 0 bases short and J 1 base short, with 8 bases between. CDR3 amino acids: CASSLESPSYNEQFF. DNA of the CDR3: TGCGCCAGCAGCTTGGAATCCCCTTCCTACAATGAGCAGTTCTTC.

This clonotype was seen more than once but under ten times. The chain employs TRBV5-4 and TRBJ2-7, with a tentative D call TRBD2 (7 bases). V shed 0 bases and J shed 2 bases, with 15 bases lying between them. The CDR3 is made up of 16 amino acids. From germline, CDR1 is SGHNT and CDR2 YYREEE (reference sequence). CDR3 sequence reads: CASSLVGGGGAYEQYF. CDR3 DNA: TGTGCCAGCAGCTTGGTTGGCGGAGGGGGGGCCTACGAGCAGTACTTC.

This clonotype was observed a handful of times. This chain uses TRBV7-8 with TRBJ2-5; 9 bases align to TRBD2. With 5 bases clipped from V and 4 bases from J, the junction kept 8 bases outside the gene matches. CDR1 is SGHVS, CDR2 FQNEAQ, per germline. CDR3 length: 15 amino acids. CDR3: CASSPLAGLAETQYF. Written as DNA, the CDR3 is TGTGCCAGCAGCCCTCTAGCGGGACTTGCAGAGACCCAGTACTTC. Supplemented by reference TRBV7-8 and TRBJ2-5, the full variable domain reads GAGVSQSPRYKVAKRGQDVALRCDPISGHVSLFWYQQALGQGPEFLTYFQNEAQLDKSGLPSDRFFAERPEGSVSTLKIQRTQQEDSAVYLCASSPLAGLAETQYFGPGTRLLVL.

The genes are TRBV25-1 and TRBJ1-2; 8 bases are a match to TRBD1. Germline assignment: CDR1 MGHDK and CDR2 SYGVNS. The J segment lost 8 bases and the V segment lost 6 bases, leaving 5 bases of the junction unmatched. The CDR3 runs to 12 residues. CDR3 DNA: TGTGCCAGCAGGTTGGGGACAGGAGGCTACACCTTC. Residues: CASRLGTGGYTF.

The chain employs TRBV21-1 and TRBJ1-4; no DNA check was done on the table's D call, TRBD1. TRBV21-1 corresponds to a pseudogene. The CDR3 consists of 15 residues. The CDR3 sequence is CASSGRTGDNEKLFF. CDR3 coding DNA: TGTGCCAGCAGCGGACGGACAGGGGATAATGAAAAACTGTTTTTT.

The chain carries TRBV20-1 and TRBJ1-5, with D uncertain. The CDR3 is 16 residues long. Trimming took 2 bases from V and 2 from J, leaving 16 bases between them. Germline V gene lookup returns CDR1 DFQATT and CDR2 SNEGSKA (reference sequence). The CDR3 loop reads CSARLPRGGRNQPQHF. As DNA, the CDR3 is TGCAGTGCTAGACTTCCCCGGGGAGGTCGCAATCAGCCCCAGCATTTT.

The chain couples TRBV4-2 to TRBJ2-7; TRBD1 aligns across 8 bases. The CDR3 spans 15 residues. In germline, CDR1 is LGHNA, CDR2 YNFKEQ. Trimming cost V 1 base and J 0 bases; bases outside gene matches: 2. The CDR3 region is CASSQGQGSSYEQYF. DNA of the CDR3: TGTGCCAGCAGCCAAGGACAGGGGAGCTCCTACGAGCAGTACTTC.

The chain is built from TRBV20-1 and TRBJ1-5; 8 nucleotides match TRBD1. V lost 0 bases, J lost 9 bases, and 10 bases stayed unmatched. CDR3 length: 15 residues. Per the germline V gene, CDR1 is DFQATT and CDR2 is SNEGSKA (reference sequence). The DNA for the CDR3 is TGCAGTGCTAGAGACGAGGACAGGGTGTTGGGGCCCCAGCATTTT. Protein sequence: CSARDEDRVLGPQHF.